Below are 20 T cell receptor beta chains sequenced from a single sample in a study of radiotherapy plus CTLA-4 blockade in lung cancer. Measured with immunoSEQ multiplex PCR; TCRdb has only the in-frame clones, and not every one. The table lists roughly 71,000 clones, around 73% of them singletons. The sequencing used peripheral blood, collected from a patient treated with radiotherapy plus ipilimumab. These receptors were taken from a human donor with non-small cell lung cancer who had a complete response to radiotherapy plus ipilimumab.

The chain has TRBV5-6 and TRBJ2-3; the match to TRBD1 covers 9 bases. Unmatched junction bases numbered 4, after V lost 3 bases and J lost 5 bases. Germline-derived CDR1 and CDR2 are SGHDT and YYEEEE. This CDR3 has 14 amino acids. In DNA form, the CDR3 reads TGTGCCAGCAGCTATCGACAGGGGGTAGATACGCAGTATTTT. Protein product: CASSYRQGVDTQYF.

The chain uses TRBV4-3 and TRBJ2-5, with 11 bases matching TRBD1. V shed 3 bases and J 1 base; nucleotides not matched to a gene: 1. The CDR3 is 15 residues long. Germline CDR1 and CDR2: LGHNA and YSLEER. The CDR3, as DNA: TGCGCCAGCAGCCAGGGACAGGGGGGCCAAGAGACCCAGTACTTC. As protein: CASSQGQGGQETQYF.

The chain has TRBV21-1 and TRBJ1-5. TRBV21-1 corresponds to a pseudogene. This CDR3 region has 20 residues. The CDR3, as DNA: TGTGCCAGCAGCAAAAGAAATACGGCCTCGAGAGGATATAGCAATCAGCCCCAGCATTTT. This encodes CASSKRNTASRGYSNQPQHF.

The CDR3 sequence: CASSQQTGVGETQYF. CDR3 in DNA: TGTGCCAGCAGCCAACAGACAGGGGTTGGTGAGACCCAGTACTTC. This chain joins TRBV11-2 and TRBJ2-5, with 8 bases that match TRBD1. The V and J ends lost 5 bases and 5 bases, in that order; junction bases with no gene match: 10. From germline, CDR1 is SGHAT and CDR2 FQNNGV. The CDR3 consists of 15 residues.

This clone was observed once. The chain uses TRBV6-5 and TRBJ1-5, with 7 bases that match TRBD1. Per germline, CDR1 MNHEY and CDR2 SVGAGI. The CDR3 runs to 15 residues. V lost 2 bases, J lost 7 bases, and 8 bases stayed unmatched. The CDR3 sequence is CASSYTTGAEQPQHF. The DNA for the CDR3 is TGTGCCAGCAGTTACACCACAGGGGCCGAACAGCCCCAGCATTTT.

The chain carries TRBV7-2 and TRBJ1-2; TRBD1 might be the D (5 bases). Trimming stripped 5 bases from V and 4 bases from J, with 14 bases between. CDR1 and CDR2 from the germline V gene are SGHTA and FQGNSA. The CDR3 runs to 14 residues. As DNA, the CDR3 is TGTGCCAGCAGCAATTTTGCAGGGACCTATGGCTACACCTTC. It yields the protein CASSNFAGTYGYTF.

V usage is TRBV15 and J usage is TRBJ1-4, with D maybe TRBD1 (6 bases). Trimming shortened V by 1 base and J by 4 bases, and 10 bases separated the two germline ends. This CDR3 is built from 15 residues. Per the germline V gene, CDR1 is LNHNV and CDR2 is YYDKDF (reference sequence). CDR3 sequence (DNA): TGTGCCACCAGCAGAGCTGGACAGAGTAATGAAAAACTGTTTTTT. Protein product: CATSRAGQSNEKLFF.

The chain is built from TRBV6-5 and TRBJ2-7; 7 bases agree with TRBD2. V lost 6 bases to trimming and J lost 7 bases; unmatched junction nucleotides: 9. In germline, CDR1 is MNHEY, CDR2 SVGAGI. This CDR3 has 13 residues. The chain's CDR3 is CASSYLGGGEQYV. The CDR3 nucleotides read TGTGCCAGCAGCTACCTGGGGGGGGGAGAGCAGTACGTC.

The DNA for the CDR3 is TGTGCCTGGAGATCGACAGCGAACACTGAAGCTTTCTTT. It encodes CAWRSTANTEAFF. The rearrangement joins TRBV30 to TRBJ1-1, with D perhaps matching TRBD1 (5 bases). The ends were cut back, 3 bases at V and 1 base at J, with 9 bases in the middle. The length of the CDR3 is 13 residues. CDR1 is GTSNPN and CDR2 is SVGIG in the germline V gene (reference sequence).

The V and J genes are TRBV25-1 and TRBJ1-3, with 10 bases lining up with TRBD1. V lost 4 bases to trimming and J lost 4 bases; unmatched junction nucleotides: 7. This CDR3 has 16 amino acids. CDR1 and CDR2 from the germline V gene are MGHDK and SYGVNS. The DNA of the CDR3 is TGTGCCAGCAGTGGGCGACAGGGGGCAGGGGGAAACACCATATATTTT. It is translated as CASSGRQGAGGNTIYF.

The V and J genes are TRBV30 and TRBJ2-2; D not resolved. V lost 3 bases and J 5 bases, leaving 4 bases between the germline ends. Germline CDR1 and CDR2: GTSNPN and SVGIG (reference sequence). The CDR3 contains 11 residues. The CDR3 DNA reads as TGTGCCTGGAGGGGTACCGGGGAGCTGTTTTTT. As protein: CAWRGTGELFF. The variable domain in full, completed from reference TRBV30 and TRBJ2-2, reads SQTIHQWPATLVQPVGSPLSLECTVEGTSNPNLYWYRQAAGRGLQLLFYSVGIGQISSEVPQNLSASRPQDRQFILSSKKLLLSDSGFYLCAWRGTGELFFGEGSRLTVL.

The chain is built from TRBV30 and TRBJ2-7; 11 bases are shared with TRBD2. The germline V gene encodes CDR1 GTSNPN and CDR2 SVGIG (reference sequence). CDR3 length: 16 residues. The trim removed 1 base at V and 2 bases at J, leaving 7 bases unmatched. The CDR3: CAWSGGSGRAAYEQYV. DNA of the CDR3: TGTGCCTGGAGTGGGGGTAGCGGGAGGGCCGCCTACGAGCAGTACGTC.

The chain carries TRBV5-6 and TRBJ1-3; the match to TRBD1 covers 8 bases. The CDR3 is made up of 16 amino acids. J gave up 5 bases and V 1 base, and 8 bases lay outside the gene matches. Germline loops: CDR1 SGHDT, CDR2 YYEEEE. CDR3 sequence: CASSLLGQGSRNTIYF. The CDR3 DNA follows: TGTGCCAGCAGCTTGCTCGGACAGGGAAGCAGAAACACCATATATTTT.

This rearrangement joins TRBV11-3 to TRBJ2-5, with D maybe TRBD2 (5 bases). This CDR3 has 13 amino acids. The germline V and J ends were trimmed by 5 bases and 4 bases, with 11 bases remaining between them. Looked up from germline, CDR1 is SGHNT and CDR2 is YENEEA. The CDR3 loop reads CASSRGLRETQYF. CDR3 bases: TGTGCCAGCAGCAGAGGGCTTAGAGAGACCCAGTACTTC. The whole variable domain, filled in from reference TRBV11-3 and TRBJ2-5, reads EAGVVQSPRYKIIEKKQPVAFWCNPISGHNTLYWYLQNLGQGPELLIRYENEEAVDDSQLPKDRFSAERLKGVDSTLKIQPAELGDSAVYLCASSRGLRETQYFGPGTRLLVL.

This clone was detected only once. V and J are TRBV6-4 and TRBJ1-1, with D maybe TRBD1 (6 bases). From germline, CDR1 is MRHNA and CDR2 SNTAGT. CDR3 length: 14 residues. The V end lost 6 bases, the J end lost 0 bases, and 11 bases lay between the germline ends. CDR3 protein: CASRDSSMNTEAFF. CDR3 bases: TGTGCCAGCAGGGACAGTAGTATGAACACTGAAGCTTTCTTT.

V and J are TRBV5-1 and TRBJ1-4, with D maybe TRBD1 (5 bases). The CDR3 has 15 residues. V lost 2 bases and J lost 8, with 16 bases in between. The germline CDR1 and CDR2 sequences are SGHRS and YFSETQ. The CDR3 DNA reads as TGCGCCAGCAGCTTCGGGCAGGGAGGTGGGGAAAAACTGTTTTTT. Encoded protein: CASSFGQGGGEKLFF.

The genes are TRBV19 and TRBJ2-1; tentatively, D is TRBD1 (5 bases). V gave up 6 bases and J gave up 8 bases, with 20 bases separating them. Germline V gives CDR1 LNHDA, CDR2 SQIVND (reference sequence). The CDR3 is made up of 15 amino acids. In DNA form, the CDR3 reads TGTGCCAGTAGCAAGGGCAGGGTGATTGAGGATGAGCAGTTCTTC. It encodes CASSKGRVIEDEQFF. The variable domain in full, completed from reference TRBV19 and TRBJ2-1, reads DGGITQSPKYLFRKEGQNVTLSCEQNLNHDAMYWYRQDPGQGLRLIYYSQIVNDFQKGDIAEGYSVSREKKESFPLTVTSAQKNPTAFYLCASSKGRVIEDEQFFGPGTRLTVL.

This clone was picked up a small number of times. This chain links TRBV19 with TRBJ2-3; tentatively, D is TRBD1 (5 bases). Germline CDR1 is LNHDA and CDR2 is SQIVND (reference sequence). The CDR3 has 14 amino acids. V lost 6 bases and J 5 bases, leaving 15 bases between the germline ends. In nucleotides, the CDR3 is TGTGCCAGTAGAGGACGACAGCGATTAGATACGCAGTATTTT. Encoded protein: CASRGRQRLDTQYF.

The chain joins TRBV2 to TRBJ2-2, with D hard to call. The CDR3 length is 16 residues. Germline V CDR1 and CDR2: SNHLY, FYNNEI. The V gene lost 5 bases and the J gene lost 0 bases, with 13 bases spanning the gap. The CDR3 DNA sequence: TGTGCCAGCAGTCCTCGTCGTAGGGCGAACACCGGGGAGCTGTTTTTT. Encoded protein: CASSPRRRANTGELFF.

The gene calls are TRBV6-6 and TRBJ2-2, with a possible D match to TRBD1 (5 bases). Germline CDR1 MNHNY, CDR2 SVGAGI (reference sequence). V shed 0 bases and J shed 7 bases, with 15 bases lying between them. The CDR3 is made up of 16 amino acids. Here the CDR3 reads CASSYSIGAPGGELFF. CDR3 bases: TGTGCCAGCAGTTACTCGATAGGGGCACCAGGCGGGGAGCTGTTTTTT.